The 10 T cell receptor beta chains below come from one sample, sequenced in a study of blood T cell repertoires in COVID-19. The assay was immunoSEQ multiplex PCR, and TCRdb's table has in-frame clones only and misses some. The sample lists almost 85,000 clones; around 89% were seen once. The sample consisted of PBMCs or T cells enriched from blood (not recorded which). Receptors originate from a woman in her forties or fifties with acute COVID-19.

The chain couples TRBV18 to TRBJ1-1; TRBD1 might be the D (6 bases). Trimming pared 2 bases from V and 3 bases from J, leaving 10 bases between. The CDR3 runs 14 residues. From germline, CDR1 is KGHSH and CDR2 LQKENI. In nucleotides, the CDR3 is TGTGCCAGCTCACCAGCAGCAGGGGACACTGAAGCTTTCTTT. Translation: CASSPAAGDTEAFF.

This clone has only a few counts. This chain joins TRBV18 and TRBJ2-1, with TRBD1 matching over 11 bases. This CDR3 is 15 amino acids long. CDR1 is KGHSH, CDR2 LQKENI, per germline. The V gene end was trimmed by 2 bases and the J gene end by 7 bases; junction bases not matched to a gene: 4. CDR3 nucleotide sequence: TGTGCCAGCTCACCAGGTGGGACAGGGGGTAATGAGCAGTTCTTC. It translates to CASSPGGTGGNEQFF. Using reference TRBV18 and TRBJ2-1 for the parts outside the CDR3, the full variable domain is NAGVMQNPRHLVRRRGQEARLRCSPMKGHSHVYWYRQLPEEGLKFMVYLQKENIIDESGMPKERFSAEFPKEGPSILRIQQVVRGDSAAYFCASSPGGTGGNEQFFGPGTRLTVL.

V is TRBV28 and J is TRBJ2-1, with D maybe TRBD2 (6 bases). The V gene's germline CDR1 is MDHEN and CDR2 SYDVKM. Trimming removed 5 bases at V and 9 bases at J, with 11 bases between. The CDR3 runs 12 residues. CDR3 residues: CASSRDFPEQFF. CDR3 nucleotide sequence: TGTGCCAGCAGTCGGGACTTCCCTGAGCAGTTCTTC.

V usage is TRBV7-8 and J usage is TRBJ1-2; no clear D. CDR3 length: 15 amino acids. Trimming pared 6 bases from V and 0 bases from J, leaving 14 bases between. Germline assignment: CDR1 SGHVS and CDR2 FQNEAQ. The CDR3 DNA follows: TGTGCCAGCAGTCTACTAGAGACGGCTAACTATGGCTACACCTTC. This gives the protein CASSLLETANYGYTF.

This chain uses TRBV6-5 with TRBJ2-7; 11 nucleotides match TRBD1. Germline V CDR1 and CDR2: MNHEY, SVGAGI. The trim removed 8 bases at V and 4 bases at J, leaving 7 bases unmatched. CDR3 length equals 14 residues. CDR3 in DNA: TGTGCCAGCTCGACGGACAGGGGGCAATACGAGCAGTACTTC. It yields the protein CASSTDRGQYEQYF.

The chain joins TRBV10-3 to TRBJ1-4; D is unclear. Germline V gene lookup returns CDR1 ENHRY and CDR2 SYGVKD. V lost 0 bases and J lost 0, with 11 bases in between. The CDR3 spans 17 residues. The chain's CDR3 is CAISESGPGTTNEKLFF. DNA for the CDR3: TGTGCCATCAGTGAGTCGGGCCCCGGGACAACTAATGAAAAACTGTTTTTT.

This chain connects TRBV7-2 to TRBJ1-4; D remains unclear. Germline V gene sequence: CDR1 SGHTA, CDR2 FQGNSA. The CDR3 has 15 amino acids. The germline V and J ends were trimmed by 2 bases and 0 bases, with 7 bases remaining between them. The CDR3 sequence is CASSLYGATNEKLFF. The CDR3 nucleotides are TGTGCCAGCAGCTTATATGGAGCAACTAATGAAAAACTGTTTTTT.

The chain joins TRBV29-1 to TRBJ1-2, with D hard to call. This CDR3 region has 13 residues. Trimming removed 5 bases at V and 7 bases at J, with 17 bases between. The germline V gene encodes CDR1 SQVTM and CDR2 ANQGSEA. CDR3: CSVSYGEVRGYTF. The CDR3 bases are TGCAGCGTTTCTTACGGGGAGGTCCGTGGCTACACCTTC.

The V call is TRBV3-1 (or the pseudogene TRBV3-2), the J call TRBJ1-5; 9 bases match TRBD1. Looked up from germline, CDR1 is LGHDT and CDR2 is YNNKEL (reference sequence). V shed 3 bases, J shed 6 bases, and the junction held 3 bases outside the gene matches. The CDR3 contains 14 residues. Here the CDR3 DNA reads TGTGCCAGCAGCCAGGGACAGGGAAGTCAGCCCCAGCATTTT. Translation gives CASSQGQGSQPQHF.

The rearrangement uses TRBV11-3 and TRBJ2-2; TRBD2 matches 8 bases. The CDR3 extends over 18 amino acids. Germline values: CDR1 SGHNT, CDR2 YENEEA. With 4 bases clipped from V and 1 base from J, the junction kept 11 bases outside the gene matches. The CDR3 loop is CASSSFTGLAGNTGELFF. DNA of the CDR3: TGTGCCAGCAGCTCCTTTACCGGGCTAGCGGGGAACACCGGGGAGCTGTTTTTT.